These 20 T cell receptor beta chains were all obtained from the same sample, sequenced in a study of T-cell reconstitution after alpha-beta-depleted transplantation in children. Unique molecular identifiers were incorporated when the TCRbeta library was constructed. TCRdb re-derived calls from the PCR reads in MiXCR, one entry per CDR3 protein. The sample consists of around 380,000 distinct CDR3 sequences, about a tenth of them appearing once. Sequencing used PBMCs from the stem cell graft donor, obtained from the stem cell graft. The receptors derive from a human donor who donated a stem cell graft to a child with acute myeloid leukemia.

There are many counts of this clonotype. This chain links TRBV5-1 with TRBJ2-2, with 7 positions matching TRBD2. The CDR3 totals 15 residues. Germline V lookup: CDR1 SGHRS, CDR2 YFSETQ. Germline trimming cut 4 bases from V and 2 bases from J; bases unmatched to any gene: 5. CDR3 in DNA: TGCGCCAGCAGCCCCGGGACTACAAACACCGGGGAGCTGTTTTTT. This encodes CASSPGTTNTGELFF.

The table lists this clonotype with a few counts. This rearrangement joins TRBV10-3 to TRBJ1-5; tentative D call: TRBD1 (5 bases). The CDR3 has 14 residues. The V end was cut by 8 bases, the J end by 6 bases, with 17 bases between. Germline CDR1 reads ENHRY; CDR2 reads SYGVKD. In nucleotides, the CDR3 is TGTGCCATCGGTATAGGGGACGCGAGTCAGCCCCAGCATTTT. Protein product: CAIGIGDASQPQHF.

This clonotype was found a few times. This rearrangement joins TRBV9 to TRBJ2-2; the match to TRBD2 covers 15 bases. V was clipped by 3 bases and J by 3 bases; unmatched bases: 6. In germline, CDR1 is SGDLS, CDR2 YYNGEE. The CDR3 sequence is 18 residues long. CDR3 DNA: TGTGCCAGCAGCGGCGGACTAGCGGGGGGGCCGTACACCGGGGAGCTGTTTTTT. This codes for CASSGGLAGGPYTGELFF.

This clonotype was recorded at least ten times. The chain joins TRBV6-4 to TRBJ2-3; 7 nucleotides agree with TRBD2. CDR3 size: 16 residues. Germline assignment: CDR1 MRHNA and CDR2 SNTAGT. Trimming removed 0 bases from V and 2 bases from J; junction bases left unmatched: 5. As DNA, the CDR3 is TGTGCCAGCAGTGACTCCCAGCGGGGTTCCACAGATACGCAGTATTTT. Residues: CASSDSQRGSTDTQYF.

This clonotype was recorded a few times. This sequence joins TRBV20-1 and TRBJ2-1; no firm D call. The CDR3 runs 13 residues. Germline values: CDR1 DFQATT, CDR2 SNEGSKA (reference sequence). V was clipped by 1 base and J by 2 bases, with 6 bases between them. CDR3: CSARGDTYNEQFF. CDR3 sequence (DNA): TGCAGTGCTAGAGGAGACACCTACAATGAGCAGTTCTTC.

This clonotype has more than one count but fewer than ten. This sequence joins TRBV7-2 and TRBJ2-1; 9 nucleotides align to TRBD2. The CDR3 loop spans 15 amino acids. Germline CDR1 SGHTA, CDR2 FQGNSA. Losses at the gene ends were 0 bases for V and 6 bases for J; bases not matched to a gene: 3. The CDR3 DNA reads TGTGCCAGCAGCTTAGCCGGGACTAGCTTCAATGAGCAGTTCTTC. Translation gives CASSLAGTSFNEQFF.

This clonotype was observed a few times. The chain recombines TRBV10-3 with TRBJ2-5; TRBD1 might be the D (6 bases). The V end was cut by 0 bases, the J end by 4 bases, with 12 bases between. Germline V gives CDR1 ENHRY, CDR2 SYGVKD. CDR3 length: 15 residues. CDR3 bases: TGTGCCATCAGTGAGTCGATTACAGGGAGAGAGACCCAGTACTTC. Protein product: CAISESITGRETQYF.

The chain recombines TRBV4-3 with TRBJ2-1, with D possibly being TRBD2 (5 bases). The ends were cut back, 0 bases at V and 2 bases at J, with 11 bases in the middle. Germline V gene data show CDR1 as LGHNA and CDR2 as YSLEER. The CDR3 is 16 amino acids. CDR3 amino acids: CASSQDEGTAYNEQFF. The CDR3 DNA sequence: TGCGCCAGCAGCCAAGATGAGGGAACGGCCTACAATGAGCAGTTCTTC.

This chain links TRBV4-3 with TRBJ2-7; tentative D call: TRBD2 (5 bases). Trimming cost V 1 base and J 6 bases, with 13 bases left between them. Germline V gene data show CDR1 as LGHNA and CDR2 as YSLEER. The CDR3 is 14 amino acids. In DNA, the CDR3 is TGCGCCAGCAGCCAAGTTTCGGGAACGGGCGAGCAGTACTTC. Residues: CASSQVSGTGEQYF.

In DNA form, the CDR3 reads TGTGCCAGCCGGGGGGGGTTCGTTCAGCCCCAGCATTTT. It yields the protein CASRGGFVQPQHF. This chain joins TRBV2 and TRBJ1-5; possible D gene TRBD1, 5 bases. CDR3 length equals 13 residues. V lost 8 bases, J lost 6 bases, and 14 bases lay in between. The germline gives CDR1 SNHLY, CDR2 FYNNEI. Using reference TRBV2 and TRBJ1-5 for the parts outside the CDR3, the full variable domain is EPEVTQTPSHQVTQMGQEVILRCVPISNHLYFYWYRQILGQKVEFLVSFYNNEISEKSEIFDDQFSVERPDGSNFTLKIRSTKLEDSAMYFCASRGGFVQPQHFGDGTRLSIL.

In this sample, this clonotype turned up many times. The V call is TRBV5-1, the J call TRBJ2-7; TRBD1 might be the D (6 bases). The CDR3 is made up of 14 amino acids. Per germline, CDR1 SGHRS and CDR2 YFSETQ. The germline V and J ends were trimmed by 0 bases and 1 base, with 8 bases remaining between them. The CDR3 DNA reads as TGCGCCAGCAGCTTGGGGGACATTTCCTACGAGCAGTACTTC. As protein: CASSLGDISYEQYF.

The chain carries TRBV5-1 and TRBJ1-4; D is unclear. V gave up 3 bases and J gave up 8 bases, with 14 bases separating them. The CDR3 consists of 14 residues. The germline gives CDR1 SGHRS, CDR2 YFSETQ. The CDR3 loop is CASSSDLGGEKLFF. DNA for the CDR3: TGCGCCAGCAGCTCGGACCTCGGCGGGGAAAAACTGTTTTTT.

The chain has TRBV6-1 and TRBJ1-2, with no clear D. CDR1 and CDR2 (germline): MNHNS, SASEGT. The CDR3 runs to 13 residues. V shed 5 bases and J shed 2 bases, with 9 bases lying between them. CDR3 loop: CASSPHPNYGYTF. DNA for the CDR3: TGTGCCAGCAGTCCCCACCCAAACTATGGCTACACCTTC.

This clonotype has a handful of counts. The V and J genes are TRBV12-3 or TRBV12-4 and TRBJ1-6, with TRBD1 matching 12 bases. J was trimmed by 6 bases and V by 3 bases; bases with no gene match: 9. The CDR3 is 18 residues long. The CDR3 DNA sequence: TGTGCCAGCAGTTTCTCCGGGACAGGGGGCCTGGGTAATTCACCCCTCCACTTT. Amino acid sequence: CASSFSGTGGLGNSPLHF.

This CDR3 reads CASSPQSGRIEQYF. As DNA, the CDR3 is TGTGCCAGCAGCCCCCAGAGTGGCAGAATCGAGCAGTACTTC. The J gene is TRBJ2-7, the V gene TRBV14, with D unclear. Germline V CDR1 and CDR2: SGHDN, FVKESK. The CDR3 length is 14 residues. Trimming left V 4 bases short and J 6 bases short, with 16 bases between.

There are a few counts of this clonotype. V gene TRBV5-1 combines with J gene TRBJ2-3; TRBD2 might be the D (6 bases). The V end was cut by 4 bases, the J end by 0 bases, with 18 bases between. The CDR3 runs 17 residues. Germline V gene data show CDR1 as SGHRS and CDR2 as YFSETQ. The CDR3 spells CASSQLGGQRSTDTQYF. CDR3 in DNA: TGCGCCAGCAGCCAATTGGGAGGCCAGCGGAGCACAGATACGCAGTATTTT.

This clonotype has a handful of counts. CDR3 sequence (DNA): TGCAGTGCGATACAGGGGAGCACTGAAGCTTTCTTT. Amino acid sequence: CSAIQGSTEAFF. The genes are TRBV20-1 and TRBJ1-1; 7 bases agree with TRBD1. The CDR3 is 12 amino acids. The V gene's germline CDR1 is DFQATT and CDR2 SNEGSKA (reference sequence). The V and J ends lost 6 bases and 4 bases, in that order; junction bases with no gene match: 5.

In its sample, this clonotype was seen a few times. The chain uses TRBV11-3 and TRBJ2-5, with TRBD2 identical over 10 bases. The CDR3 is made up of 16 amino acids. The J segment lost 3 bases and the V segment lost 1 base, leaving 5 bases of the junction unmatched. From germline, CDR1 is SGHNT and CDR2 YENEEA. In nucleotides, the CDR3 is TGTGCCAGCAGCTTAGGAGAAGGACTAGCGGAAGAGACCCAGTACTTC. It yields the protein CASSLGEGLAEETQYF.

This clonotype has only a few counts. This chain links TRBV5-1 with TRBJ2-3; no clear D. V was trimmed by 0 bases and J by 7 bases, leaving 12 bases between them. The CDR3 length is 14 residues. Per the germline V gene, CDR1 is SGHRS and CDR2 is YFSETQ. CDR3 residues: CASSLGRTENTQYF. The DNA of the CDR3 is TGCGCCAGCAGCTTGGGAAGGACGGAAAATACGCAGTATTTT.

The chain couples TRBV12-3 or TRBV12-4 to TRBJ1-1, with a tentative D call TRBD1 (6 bases). The length of the CDR3 is 14 residues. V was cut by 5 bases and J by 2 bases, with 12 bases left in between. The chain's CDR3 is CASSTWTENTEAFF. CDR3 sequence (DNA): TGTGCCAGCAGTACCTGGACAGAAAACACTGAAGCTTTCTTT.